These 30 T cell receptor beta chains originate from one sample sequenced in a study of beta chain features in type 1 diabetes. As every portion of the isolated RNA was reverse transcribed, the sequencing read expressed TCRB transcripts. Generated by immunoSEQ multiplex PCR, the TCRdb table keeps only in-frame clones and is missing some. Of 250,000 to 350,000 clones in the sample, approximately 14% were seen once. Sequenced material: central memory CD4+ T cells from blood. The receptors shown here come from a young man in good health.

This clone was found many times. The chain uses TRBV2 and TRBJ2-3; no reliable D call. The CDR3 is 12 amino acids. With 8 bases removed from V and 6 bases from J, the gap between germline ends came to 12 bases. The germline gives CDR1 SNHLY, CDR2 FYNNEI. CDR3 sequence reads: CASGQMGDTQYF. The CDR3 nucleotides are TGTGCCAGCGGCCAGATGGGGGATACGCAGTATTTT.

This clone was counted at least ten times. CDR3 DNA: TGTGCCAGCAGCTTAAGGCGAAGGGATGAAAAACTGTTTTTT. It codes for CASSLRRRDEKLFF. V gene TRBV7-2 combines with J gene TRBJ1-4; D not certain. The ends were cut back, 2 bases at V and 6 bases at J, with 10 bases in the middle. This CDR3 comprises 14 residues. Germline assignment: CDR1 SGHTA and CDR2 FQGNSA.

This clone has more than one count but fewer than ten. The rearrangement uses TRBV7-2 and TRBJ2-1, with TRBD2 identical over 11 bases. Germline V gene data show CDR1 as SGHTA and CDR2 as FQGNSA. The J segment lost 1 base and the V segment lost 2 bases, leaving 7 bases of the junction unmatched. There are 18 residues in the CDR3. This CDR3 is CASSLRTSGSMSYNEQFF. The DNA for the CDR3 is TGTGCCAGCAGCTTACGAACTAGCGGGAGTATGTCCTACAATGAGCAGTTCTTC.

This clone was seen more than once but under ten times. This sequence joins TRBV5-1 and TRBJ2-7; D gene uncertain. The CDR3 spans 14 residues. V was cut by 2 bases and J by 5 bases, with 14 bases left in between. Germline V gene lookup returns CDR1 SGHRS and CDR2 YFSETQ. The CDR3 bases are TGCGCCAGCAGCTTCAACCCTCTGAAAGACGAGCAGTACTTC. Translated: CASSFNPLKDEQYF. Full variable domain (remainder filled in from reference TRBV5-1 and TRBJ2-7): KAGVTQTPRYLIKTRGQQVTLSCSPISGHRSVSWYQQTPGQGLQFLFEYFSETQRNKGNFPGRFSGRQFSNSRSEMNVSTLELGDSALYLCASSFNPLKDEQYFGPGTRLTVT.

This clone occurred many times. The rearrangement uses TRBV7-2 and TRBJ2-3, with D unclear. Trimming removed 5 bases at V and 1 base at J, with 13 bases between. The CDR3 is 15 residues long. Looked up from germline, CDR1 is SGHTA and CDR2 is FQGNSA. This CDR3 is CASSQTSGGTDTQYF. CDR3 nucleotides: TGTGCCAGCAGCCAAACAAGTGGGGGCACAGATACGCAGTATTTT.

V gene TRBV5-5 combines with J gene TRBJ1-2; tentative D call: TRBD1 (5 bases). This CDR3 has 15 residues. The germline V and J ends were trimmed by 0 bases and 1 base, with 10 bases remaining between them. CDR1 is SGHKS and CDR2 is YYEKEE in the germline V gene (reference sequence). CDR3 sequence: CASSLGQIINYGYTF. The CDR3 DNA is TGTGCCAGCAGCTTGGGACAGATAATTAACTATGGCTACACCTTC.

The genes are TRBV28 and TRBJ1-1; D unresolved. The germline gives CDR1 MDHEN, CDR2 SYDVKM. The germline V and J ends were trimmed by 7 bases and 1 base, with 10 bases remaining between them. The CDR3 covers 13 residues. The CDR3 DNA follows: TGTGCCAGCACCCAGACACGGAACACTGAAGCTTTCTTT. This encodes CASTQTRNTEAFF.

The V and J genes are TRBV19 and TRBJ2-7; D is unclear. The CDR3 is made up of 15 amino acids. The V end was cut by 2 bases, the J end by 4 bases, with 15 bases between. CDR1 LNHDA and CDR2 SQIVND come from the germline V gene (reference sequence). The CDR3 DNA follows: TGTGCCAGTAGTATAAACAGCATCGGGTCTTACGAGCAGTACTTC. It yields the protein CASSINSIGSYEQYF.

In this sample, this clone turned up many times. This chain connects TRBV15 to TRBJ2-6; TRBD1 is a possible D gene (5 bases). The CDR3 loop spans 18 amino acids. CDR1 is LNHNV, CDR2 YYDKDF, per germline (reference sequence). The V end lost 3 bases, the J end lost 0 bases, and 15 bases lay between the germline ends. CDR3 loop: CATSSPGLGNSGANVLTF. In DNA, the CDR3 is TGTGCCACCAGCAGTCCAGGGTTAGGCAACTCTGGGGCCAACGTCCTGACTTTC.

This clone was detected only a few times. This chain joins TRBV7-9 and TRBJ1-4, with a tentative D call TRBD1 (6 bases). CDR3 length: 15 residues. The germline gives CDR1 SEHNR, CDR2 FQNEAQ (reference sequence). V shed 4 bases and J shed 5 bases, with 14 bases lying between them. The CDR3 DNA is TGTGCCAGCAGCTATAACAGGGTCAAGAATGAAAAACTGTTTTTT. Amino acids: CASSYNRVKNEKLFF.

The chain has TRBV6-6 and TRBJ1-2; 8 bases align to TRBD1. CDR1 is MNHNY, CDR2 SVGAGI, per germline (reference sequence). Trimming removed 6 bases from V and 7 bases from J; junction bases left unmatched: 4. The CDR3 contains 12 residues. The CDR3 reads CASRQGDGGYTF. CDR3 coding DNA: TGTGCCAGCAGACAGGGGGATGGTGGCTACACCTTC.

This clone came up a few times. The V gene is TRBV4-1, the J gene TRBJ2-4, with unresolved D. The CDR3 sequence is 11 residues long. V lost 0 bases to trimming and J lost 10 bases, with 4 bases between them. Germline V gene sequence: CDR1 MGHRA, CDR2 YSYEKL. In DNA form, the CDR3 reads TGCGCCAGCAGCCAAGAACGGATTCAGTACTTC. Protein: CASSQERIQYF.

The chain employs TRBV6-5 and TRBJ2-7, with D uncertain. The V gene lost 5 bases and the J gene lost 0 bases, with 14 bases spanning the gap. This CDR3 has 15 residues. The germline gives CDR1 MNHEY, CDR2 SVGAGI. The CDR3 nucleotides read TGTGCCAGCAGTATATCCCCAGGTAACTCCTACGAGCAGTACGTC. This codes for CASSISPGNSYEQYV.

This clone has only a few counts. The genes are TRBV10-3 and TRBJ2-3; TRBD2 matches at 15 bases. Trimming removed 2 bases from V and 2 bases from J; junction bases left unmatched: 2. The CDR3 runs 17 residues. Germline V gene lookup returns CDR1 ENHRY and CDR2 SYGVKD. The CDR3 sequence: CAISEGTSGRNTDTQYF. The CDR3, as DNA: TGTGCCATCAGTGAGGGGACTAGCGGGAGGAACACAGATACGCAGTATTTT.

This clone has a count of ten or more. The same CDR3 arises from other DNA sequences in this sample as well. The V gene is TRBV6-5, the J gene TRBJ2-1; no clear D gene. V gave up 6 bases and J gave up 0 bases, with 6 bases separating them. The CDR3 loop spans 13 amino acids. From germline, CDR1 is MNHEY and CDR2 SVGAGI. The DNA of the CDR3 is TGTGCCAGCAGCACCAGCTCCTACAATGAGCAGTTCTTC. Amino acid sequence: CASSTSSYNEQFF.

The chain links TRBV30 to TRBJ2-1; the D gene is possibly TRBD1 (5 bases). Germline assignment: CDR1 GTSNPN and CDR2 SVGIG (reference sequence). This CDR3 comprises 12 residues. Between the trimmed V and J ends, which lost 2 bases and 8 bases, there was a span of 10 bases. The CDR3 is CAWSRGGDEQFF. The DNA of the CDR3 is TGTGCCTGGAGTAGGGGTGGCGATGAGCAGTTCTTC.

The CDR3, as DNA: TGTGCCAGCAGCCCCGGATCCGCTAGCGGGGGGGCAGGGACCCAGTACTTC. Amino acids: CASSPGSASGGAGTQYF. This chain links TRBV5-6 with TRBJ2-5; 12 positions match TRBD2. V gave up 4 bases and J gave up 7 bases; unmatched junction bases: 14. The CDR3 has 17 residues. In germline, CDR1 is SGHDT, CDR2 YYEEEE. The full variable domain, completed using reference TRBV5-6 and TRBJ2-5, is DAGVTQSPTHLIKTRGQQVTLRCSPKSGHDTVSWYQQALGQGPQFIFQYYEEEERQRGNFPDRFSGHQFPNYSSELNVNALLLGDSALYLCASSPGSASGGAGTQYFGPGTRLLVL.

The sample holds a few counts of this clone. The genes are TRBV6-5 and TRBJ1-3; weak D call: TRBD1 (6 bases). V shed 7 bases and J shed 7 bases, with 20 bases lying between them. CDR3 size: 15 residues. The germline gives CDR1 MNHEY, CDR2 SVGAGI. The CDR3 DNA is TGTGCCAGCACAAAGCTAATGGGGCAGGGGAACACCATATATTTT. It encodes CASTKLMGQGNTIYF.

The sample holds a few counts of this clone. The J gene is TRBJ2-2, the V gene TRBV5-6; TRBD1 is a possible D gene (5 bases). V was clipped by 6 bases and J by 4 bases, with 16 bases between them. The CDR3 is 15 amino acids. The germline gives CDR1 SGHDT, CDR2 YYEEEE. CDR3 residues: CASMVVNRFTGELFF. The DNA for the CDR3 is TGTGCCAGCATGGTGGTGAACAGGTTCACCGGGGAGCTGTTTTTT.

The gene calls are TRBV14 and TRBJ2-2; the D gene is possibly TRBD1 (5 bases). The germline V gene encodes CDR1 SGHDN and CDR2 FVKESK. V shed 3 bases and J shed 3 bases, with 11 bases lying between them. This CDR3 region has 15 residues. CDR3 region: CASSQGPGDTGELFF. CDR3 in DNA: TGTGCCAGCAGCCAGGGGCCGGGCGACACCGGGGAGCTGTTTTTT.

There are a few counts of this clone. The CDR3: CASSLEPNEKLFF. The CDR3 coding sequence is TGTGCCAGCAGCTTAGAACCGAATGAAAAACTGTTTTTT. This rearrangement joins TRBV11-3 to TRBJ1-4; D unresolved. V lost 0 bases and J 5 bases, leaving 4 bases between the germline ends. Germline V gene sequence: CDR1 SGHNT, CDR2 YENEEA. The CDR3 is 13 amino acids.

About this clone: The identical CDR3 is also encoded by other nucleotide sequences in the sample. The chain links TRBV7-8 to TRBJ1-6; D perhaps matches TRBD1 (6 bases). This CDR3 region has 15 residues. From germline, CDR1 is SGHVS and CDR2 FQNEAQ. Between the trimmed V and J ends, which lost 1 base and 7 bases, there was a span of 11 bases. The CDR3 DNA reads as TGTGCCAGCAGCTTAGTGGACAGCTCAAATTCACCCCTCCACTTT. Protein: CASSLVDSSNSPLHF.

This clone was counted ten times or more. The chain links TRBV19 to TRBJ1-5; D call uncertain. Trimming shortened V by 7 bases and J by 2 bases, and 12 bases separated the two germline ends. The CDR3 is made up of 14 amino acids. Germline V gene lookup returns CDR1 LNHDA and CDR2 SQIVND (reference sequence). The CDR3, as DNA: TGTGCCAGTAATTCAGGCCATGGCAATCAGCCCCAGCATTTT. This gives the protein CASNSGHGNQPQHF. Full variable domain (missing parts from reference TRBV19 and TRBJ1-5): DGGITQSPKYLFRKEGQNVTLSCEQNLNHDAMYWYRQDPGQGLRLIYYSQIVNDFQKGDIAEGYSVSREKKESFPLTVTSAQKNPTAFYLCASNSGHGNQPQHFGDGTRLSIL.

The J gene is TRBJ2-3, the V gene TRBV7-7; D is possibly TRBD2 (5 bases). This CDR3 has 14 residues. The germline gives CDR1 SSHAT, CDR2 FNYEAQ (reference sequence). Between the trimmed V and J ends, which lost 5 bases and 4 bases, there was a span of 13 bases. DNA of the CDR3: TGTGCCAGCAGCCCCGCGAGAGGGCCAGATACGCAGTATTTT. It encodes CASSPARGPDTQYF.

Points on this clone: The same CDR3 is also encoded by other DNA sequences in this sample. V and J are TRBV2 and TRBJ1-5, with D unresolved. This CDR3 contains 14 residues. Germline lookup yields CDR1 SNHLY and CDR2 FYNNEI. Trimming took off 7 bases at V and 2 bases at J, with 12 bases between the two ends. The CDR3 here is CASTGGRGNQPQHF. In nucleotides, the CDR3 is TGTGCCAGCACAGGAGGGAGGGGCAATCAGCCCCAGCATTTT. Full variable domain (remainder filled in from reference TRBV2 and TRBJ1-5): EPEVTQTPSHQVTQMGQEVILRCVPISNHLYFYWYRQILGQKVEFLVSFYNNEISEKSEIFDDQFSVERPDGSNFTLKIRSTKLEDSAMYFCASTGGRGNQPQHFGDGTRLSIL.

The sample holds many counts of this clone. The chain is built from TRBV27 and TRBJ1-1; TRBD1 agrees at 7 bases. The germline CDR1 and CDR2 sequences are MNHEY and SMNVEV (reference sequence). CDR3 length equals 14 residues. V dropped 6 bases and J dropped 5; count of bases not matched to a gene: 9. The CDR3: CASRTNTGVTEAFF. The CDR3 bases are TGTGCCAGCAGAACGAATACAGGGGTGACTGAAGCTTTCTTT.

This clone came up a few times. The J gene is TRBJ2-3, the V gene TRBV7-8; 10 bases map to TRBD2. V lost 1 base to trimming and J lost 3 bases; unmatched junction nucleotides: 7. Germline assignment: CDR1 SGHVS and CDR2 FQNEAQ. The CDR3 spans 17 residues. CDR3 DNA sequence: TGTGCCAGCAGCTTAGGTCTAGCGGGAGCCGAAACAGATACGCAGTATTTT. This gives the protein CASSLGLAGAETDTQYF.

This clone was picked up many times. Other nucleotide sequences in the sample specify the same CDR3. The chain recombines TRBV5-1 with TRBJ2-2; no firm D call. The V end lost 5 bases, the J end lost 4 bases, and 9 bases lay between the germline ends. The CDR3 contains 13 residues. Germline V CDR1 and CDR2: SGHRS, YFSETQ. The chain's CDR3 is CASRPDGTGELFF. The CDR3 nucleotides read TGCGCCAGCAGACCCGACGGCACCGGGGAGCTGTTTTTT.

V gene TRBV5-1 combines with J gene TRBJ1-4; tentatively, D is TRBD1 (5 bases). Between the trimmed V and J ends, which lost 3 bases and 7 bases, there was a span of 13 bases. The germline V gene has CDR1 SGHRS and CDR2 YFSETQ. The CDR3 has 14 amino acids. As DNA, the CDR3 is TGCGCCAGCAGCTCCGGACAACGGGGTGAAAAACTGTTTTTT. Translating it yields CASSSGQRGEKLFF.

This clone has a handful of counts. V and J are TRBV18 and TRBJ1-6; D might be TRBD1 (5 bases). The CDR3 totals 17 residues. Germline assignment: CDR1 KGHSH and CDR2 LQKENI. V was shortened by 3 bases and J by 7 bases, with 19 bases between the two germline ends. The CDR3, as DNA: TGTGCCAGCTCACCGGGCCCGGTGGACAATCGAAATTCACCCCTCCACTTT. Translating gives CASSPGPVDNRNSPLHF.